Here is one T cell receptor (beta chain) with its context. Its antigen is still unknown. This entry belongs to a study of response to subunit inactivated influenza vaccine. Findings and limits, study-wide: Authors suggested each seasonal flu vaccination may recruit only limited numbers of new T cells.

Between the trimmed V and J ends, which lost 5 bases and 7 bases, there was a span of 15 bases. The CDR3 totals 13 residues. Germline V gene data show CDR1 as SGHTA and CDR2 as FQGNSA. TCRdb reprocessed the RT-PCR reads with MiXCR, giving one entry per CDR3 protein. This sample has a few hundred thousand distinct CDR3 sequences, with around 13% found just once. This sequence was found in a man aged 45-65 years who received an inactivated influenza vaccine. The chain joins TRBV7-2 to TRBJ2-7; the D gene is possibly TRBD2 (5 bases). The input for sequencing was PBMCs from blood, taken 11 to 12 days after vaccination. CDR3 sequence reads: CASSPQSAGEQYF. In DNA form, the CDR3 reads TGTGCCAGCAGCCCCCAATCGGCGGGTGAGCAGTACTTC.